The TCR beta chain under discussion was sequenced for a study of T cells after yellow fever vaccination. The CDR3 loop spans 19 amino acids. Germline CDR1 and CDR2: MNHEY and SMNVEV (reference sequence). V dropped 3 bases and J dropped 7 bases, with 27 bases sitting between them. For TCR, cDNA came from 5'RACE template switching, which added a universal primer site and UMIs. One entry per CDR3 protein results from TCRdb running MiXCR on the 5' RACE reads. Here the sample spans 620,000 or so distinct CDR3 sequences, roughly a sixth being singletons. Study-wide points: Within FACS-sorted repertoires, abundant clonotypes contaminating from the bulk population could be present.

Turning to this clonotype: Its antigen is undetermined.

Sequencing used PBMCs, obtained roughly 5 days after the first yellow fever vaccination. This sequence was found in a young man who received the YFV17D yellow fever vaccine. V and J are TRBV27 and TRBJ2-2, with unresolved D. The CDR3 spells CASSFRRTMRPTVSGELFF. The CDR3 nucleotides are TGTGCCAGCAGTTTTCGCCGGACGATGCGACCCACCGTAAGCGGGGAGCTGTTTTTT.